This T cell receptor (beta chain) was sequenced during a study of post-analysis software for immune sequencing data. Study results and caveats: TRBV5-6, TRBV5-1 and TRBV20-1 were among roughly 5 TRBV segments more frequent in patients than controls.

Looked up from germline, CDR1 is MGHDK and CDR2 is SYGVNS. The CDR3 contains 14 residues. Trimming removed 6 bases at V and 2 bases at J, with 12 bases between. As for this clonotype: Its antigen is unknown.

TCR beta cDNA libraries included unique molecular identifiers. Each CDR3 protein gets one entry after TCRdb re-called the PCR reads with MiXCR. The sample lists roughly 580,000 distinct CDR3 sequences; around 40% were seen once. The specimen was blood. This sequence joins TRBV25-1 and TRBJ2-3; D gene unclear. This TCR was recovered from a girl aged 5-17 years with multiple sclerosis. CDR3 sequence (DNA): TGTGCCAGCAGGAAAACTGTACTCACAGATACGCAGTATTTT. It codes for CASRKTVLTDTQYF. Using reference TRBV25-1 and TRBJ2-3 for the parts outside the CDR3, the full variable domain is EADIYQTPRYLVIGTGKKITLECSQTMGHDKMYWYQQDPGMELHLIHYSYGVNSTEKGDLSSESTVSRIRTEHFPLTLESARPSHTSQYLCASRKTVLTDTQYFGPGTRLTVL.